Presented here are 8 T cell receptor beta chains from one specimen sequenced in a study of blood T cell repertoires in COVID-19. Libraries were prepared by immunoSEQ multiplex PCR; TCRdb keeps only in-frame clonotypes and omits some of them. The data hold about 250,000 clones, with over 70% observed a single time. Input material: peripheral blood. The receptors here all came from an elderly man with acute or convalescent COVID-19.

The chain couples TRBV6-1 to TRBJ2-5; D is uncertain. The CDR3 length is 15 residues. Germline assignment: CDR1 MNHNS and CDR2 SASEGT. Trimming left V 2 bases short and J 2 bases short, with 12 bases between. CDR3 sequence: CASSELGTFQETQYF. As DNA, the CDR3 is TGTGCCAGCAGTGAACTAGGAACGTTTCAAGAGACCCAGTACTTC.

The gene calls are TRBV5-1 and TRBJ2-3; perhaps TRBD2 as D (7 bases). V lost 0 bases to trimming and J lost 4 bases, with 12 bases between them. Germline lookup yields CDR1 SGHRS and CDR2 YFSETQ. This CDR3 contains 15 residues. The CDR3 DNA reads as TGCGCCAGCAGCTTGGGGACTAGGGGGGCAGATACGCAGTATTTT. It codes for CASSLGTRGADTQYF. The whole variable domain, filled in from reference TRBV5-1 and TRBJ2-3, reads KAGVTQTPRYLIKTRGQQVTLSCSPISGHRSVSWYQQTPGQGLQFLFEYFSETQRNKGNFPGRFSGRQFSNSRSEMNVSTLELGDSALYLCASSLGTRGADTQYFGPGTRLTVL.

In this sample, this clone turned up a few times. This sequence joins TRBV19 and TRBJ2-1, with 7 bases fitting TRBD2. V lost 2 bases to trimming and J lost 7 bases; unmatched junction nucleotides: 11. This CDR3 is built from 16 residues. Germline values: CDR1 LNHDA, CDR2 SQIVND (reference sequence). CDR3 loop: CASSINHRTRFNEQFF. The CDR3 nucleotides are TGTGCCAGTAGTATAAACCACCGGACTAGATTTAATGAGCAGTTCTTC.

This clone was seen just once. CDR3 sequence: CASSLQDRAGTEAFF. Written as DNA, the CDR3 is TGTGCCAGCTCACTTCAGGACAGGGCGGGCACTGAAGCTTTCTTT. The chain has TRBV18 and TRBJ1-1, with 8 bases that match TRBD1. Germline V gives CDR1 KGHSH, CDR2 LQKENI. V gave up 4 bases and J gave up 4 bases; unmatched junction bases: 8. This CDR3 is 15 amino acids long.

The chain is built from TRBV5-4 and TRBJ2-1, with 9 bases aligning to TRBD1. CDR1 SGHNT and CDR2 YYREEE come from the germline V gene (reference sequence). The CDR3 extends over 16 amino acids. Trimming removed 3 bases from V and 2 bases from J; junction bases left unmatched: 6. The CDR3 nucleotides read TGTGCCAGCAGCTCCAAGGGACAGGGAGCCTACAATGAGCAGTTCTTC. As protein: CASSSKGQGAYNEQFF.

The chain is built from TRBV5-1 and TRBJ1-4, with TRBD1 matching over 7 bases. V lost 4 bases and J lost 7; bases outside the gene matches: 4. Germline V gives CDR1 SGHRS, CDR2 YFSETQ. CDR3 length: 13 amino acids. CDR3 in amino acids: CASSRGTAEKLFF. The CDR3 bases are TGCGCCAGCAGCCGAGGGACAGCTGAAAAACTGTTTTTT.

The DNA for the CDR3 is TGTGCCACCAGTGAACCCGGTGACAGGGATCAGCAGTACTTC. Protein product: CATSEPGDRDQQYF. V gene TRBV24-1 combines with J gene TRBJ2-7; the match to TRBD1 covers 7 bases. V lost 4 bases and J lost 8; bases outside the gene matches: 10. CDR3 length equals 14 residues. Germline V gene data show CDR1 as KGHDR and CDR2 as SFDVKD.

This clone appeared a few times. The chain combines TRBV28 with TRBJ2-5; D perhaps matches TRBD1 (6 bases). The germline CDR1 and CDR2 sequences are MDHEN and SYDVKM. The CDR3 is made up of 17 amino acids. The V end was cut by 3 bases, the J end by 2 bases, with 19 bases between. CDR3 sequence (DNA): TGTGCCAGCAGTTTCCGGGTTCAGGGGACGGGGCAAGAGACCCAGTACTTC. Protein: CASSFRVQGTGQETQYF.